This passage covers 30 T cell receptor beta chains from one sample sequenced in a study of T-cell reconstitution after alpha-beta-depleted transplantation in children. TCRbeta library construction was performed incorporating unique molecular identifiers. Each CDR3 protein is one row after TCRdb ran MiXCR on the PCR reads. The repertoire has approximately 510,000 distinct CDR3 sequences, about 16% of them found once; the top ten carry 3.3%. This material consisted of PBMCs from the stem cell graft donor, taken from the stem cell graft. The receptors originated from a human donor who donated a stem cell graft to a child with acute lymphoblastic leukemia.

The chain has TRBV18 and TRBJ2-7, with D hard to call. Germline loops: CDR1 KGHSH, CDR2 LQKENI. The CDR3 is made up of 12 amino acids. Trimming left V 3 bases short and J 7 bases short, with 10 bases between. For the CDR3, the DNA is TGTGCCAGCTCACCTTCGACGGGTGAGCAGTACTTC. It encodes CASSPSTGEQYF.

CDR3 sequence: CASSHYPGSAETQYF. In DNA, the CDR3 is TGTGCCAGCAGCCACTACCCCGGATCCGCGGAGACCCAGTACTTC. This chain uses TRBV11-2 with TRBJ2-5, with unresolved D. This CDR3 is built from 15 residues. The germline V and J ends were trimmed by 5 bases and 5 bases, with 18 bases remaining between them. Germline CDR1 and CDR2: SGHAT and FQNNGV. The variable domain in full, with the rest retrieved from reference TRBV11-2 and TRBJ2-5, is EAGVAQSPRYKIIEKRQSVAFWCNPISGHATLYWYQQILGQGPKLLIQFQNNGVVDDSQLPKDRFSAERLKGVDSTLKIQPAKLEDSAVYLCASSHYPGSAETQYFGPGTRLLVL.

Only a few counts were recorded for this clonotype. The chain recombines TRBV3-1 with TRBJ2-1; TRBD1 matches at 9 bases. The CDR3 spans 16 residues. Germline V gene lookup returns CDR1 LGHDT and CDR2 YNNKEL (reference sequence). The J segment lost 4 bases and the V segment lost 0 bases, leaving 4 bases of the junction unmatched. The chain's CDR3 is CASSQDRDRAYNEQFF. DNA for the CDR3: TGTGCCAGCAGCCAAGATCGGGACAGGGCTTACAATGAGCAGTTCTTC.

The chain employs TRBV6-1 and TRBJ2-7; 9 bases align to TRBD2. Trimming at V came to 1 base and at J to 2 bases, leaving 3 bases not matched to a gene. The germline gives CDR1 MNHNS, CDR2 SASEGT. The CDR3 is 15 amino acids. The CDR3 bases are TGTGCCAGCAGTGAAGGACTAGCGGAACCCTACGAGCAGTACTTC. It codes for CASSEGLAEPYEQYF.

The genes are TRBV18 and TRBJ2-7, with 7 positions matching TRBD2. Per germline, CDR1 KGHSH and CDR2 LQKENI. The CDR3 runs 17 residues. After removal of 0 bases from V and 3 bases from J, the junction contained 11 bases not matched to a gene. The CDR3 region is CASSPPRHRTGGYEQYF. The CDR3 region has the DNA TGTGCCAGCTCACCACCTCGTCACCGAACGGGAGGCTACGAGCAGTACTTC.

The V gene is TRBV12-3 or TRBV12-4, the J gene TRBJ1-5; D unresolved. The V and J ends lost 1 base and 6 bases respectively, with 10 bases between them. There are 14 residues in the CDR3. CDR3 region: CASSLGGQSQPQHF. The DNA of the CDR3 is TGTGCCAGCAGTTTAGGAGGGCAGAGTCAGCCCCAGCATTTT.

V gene TRBV20-1 combines with J gene TRBJ2-3, with D hard to call. Germline loops: CDR1 DFQATT, CDR2 SNEGSKA (reference sequence). CDR3 size: 15 residues. The germline V and J ends were trimmed by 2 bases and 3 bases, with 15 bases remaining between them. CDR3 protein: CSARSPEEITDTQYF. CDR3 DNA: TGCAGTGCTAGATCCCCTGAAGAAATTACAGATACGCAGTATTTT.

CDR3 protein: CASSQTANTEAFF. The CDR3 DNA reads as TGTGCCAGCTCACAGACAGCGAACACTGAAGCTTTCTTT. The gene calls are TRBV18 and TRBJ1-1, with D maybe TRBD1 (5 bases). CDR1 is KGHSH, CDR2 LQKENI, per germline. This CDR3 spans 13 amino acids. V lost 4 bases to trimming and J lost 1 base, with 7 bases between them. Filled out from reference TRBV18 and TRBJ1-1, the complete variable domain reads NAGVMQNPRHLVRRRGQEARLRCSPMKGHSHVYWYRQLPEEGLKFMVYLQKENIIDESGMPKERFSAEFPKEGPSILRIQQVVRGDSAAYFCASSQTANTEAFFGQGTRLTVV.

The chain is built from TRBV15 and TRBJ1-2; D may be TRBD1 (5 bases). The CDR3 length is 21 residues. V lost 0 bases, J lost 2 bases, and 28 bases lay in between. CDR1 is LNHNV and CDR2 is YYDKDF in the germline V gene (reference sequence). The CDR3 loop reads CATSREILGRTLHGLNYGYTF. The CDR3 coding sequence is TGTGCCACCAGCAGAGAAATATTGGGGAGGACACTCCATGGCCTAAACTATGGCTACACCTTC.

The V call is TRBV27, the J call TRBJ2-4; possibly TRBD1 for D (7 bases). V dropped 6 bases and J dropped 0 bases, with 18 bases sitting between them. The germline CDR1 and CDR2 sequences are MNHEY and SMNVEV (reference sequence). This CDR3 is 17 amino acids long. The CDR3 coding sequence is TGTGCCAGCAGCCATTCAGGGGGGCAGGGAGCCAAAAACATTCAGTACTTC. Residues: CASSHSGGQGAKNIQYF.

The rearrangement joins TRBV5-1 to TRBJ2-1; D gene unclear. The CDR3 covers 15 residues. Trimming removed 0 bases from V and 0 bases from J, with 7 bases in between. Germline values: CDR1 SGHRS, CDR2 YFSETQ. The chain's CDR3 is CASSLEQYSYNEQFF. CDR3 in DNA: TGCGCCAGCAGCTTGGAACAGTACTCCTACAATGAGCAGTTCTTC.

This clonotype was seen more than once but under ten times. The chain is built from TRBV7-8 and TRBJ2-7, with D possibly TRBD2 on 6 matching bases. CDR1 and CDR2 from the germline V gene are SGHVS and FQNEAQ. This CDR3 is 14 amino acids long. V lost 1 base, J lost 6 bases, and 13 bases lay in between. CDR3 nucleotide sequence: TGTGCCAGCAGCTTAGAGGGACTGCTCATCGAGCAGTACTTC. It is translated as CASSLEGLLIEQYF.

The chain uses TRBV10-3 and TRBJ2-7, with 7 bases that match TRBD1. In germline, CDR1 is ENHRY, CDR2 SYGVKD. The CDR3 is made up of 13 amino acids. Trimming cost V 6 bases and J 1 base; bases outside gene matches: 3. In DNA, the CDR3 is TGTGCCATCAGCGGGGACAGATCCTACGAGCAGTACTTC. Its protein is CAISGDRSYEQYF.

The chain combines TRBV27 with TRBJ2-3, with TRBD2 matching 7 bases. The CDR3 covers 15 residues. Trimming cost V 2 bases and J 3 bases; bases outside gene matches: 5. CDR1 is MNHEY and CDR2 is SMNVEV in the germline V gene (reference sequence). CDR3 loop: CASSLRRELTDTQYF. The CDR3 coding sequence is TGTGCCAGCAGTTTAAGGCGGGAGCTAACAGATACGCAGTATTTT.

This clonotype was found a few times. The chain uses TRBV5-1 and TRBJ1-2, with 9 bases aligning to TRBD1. The CDR3 sequence is 16 residues long. The V segment lost 2 bases and the J segment 3 bases; nucleotides outside the gene matches: 8. Germline V gives CDR1 SGHRS, CDR2 YFSETQ. CDR3 bases: TGCGCCAGCAGCTTACGGTACCGGGACAGGGACTATGGCTACACCTTC. Its translation is CASSLRYRDRDYGYTF.

The chain couples TRBV7-9 to TRBJ1-2, with a tentative D call TRBD1 (5 bases). This CDR3 region has 13 residues. Germline CDR1 is SEHNR and CDR2 is FQNEAQ (reference sequence). The V end lost 3 bases, the J end lost 4 bases, and 9 bases lay between the germline ends. The chain's CDR3 is CASSFRDGYGYTF. The CDR3 DNA sequence: TGTGCCAGCAGCTTTAGGGACGGCTATGGCTACACCTTC. The entire variable domain, with the rest obtained from reference TRBV7-9 and TRBJ1-2, is as follows: DTGVSQNPRHKITKRGQNVTFRCDPISEHNRLYWYRQTLGQGPEFLTYFQNEAQLEKSRLLSDRFSAERPKGSFSTLEIQRTEQGDSAMYLCASSFRDGYGYTFGSGTRLTVV.

The chain carries TRBV4-2 and TRBJ2-7; D is perhaps TRBD2 (5 bases). Germline V gene lookup returns CDR1 LGHNA and CDR2 YNFKEQ. The CDR3 loop spans 13 amino acids. V was clipped by 3 bases and J by 3 bases, with 9 bases between them. The CDR3 is CASSHSGDYEQYF. In DNA, the CDR3 is TGTGCCAGCAGCCATTCCGGGGACTACGAGCAGTACTTC.

The V gene is TRBV9, the J gene TRBJ2-1; TRBD2 matches 8 bases. The CDR3 runs to 18 residues. The trim removed 3 bases at V and 7 bases at J, leaving 18 bases unmatched. Germline V CDR1 and CDR2: SGDLS, YYNGEE. CDR3 in DNA: TGTGCCAGCAGCGCCCCCCCGGGAGGGCGGGAGGCTCAGAATGAGCAGTTCTTC. Amino acids: CASSAPPGGREAQNEQFF.

J is TRBJ1-6 and V is TRBV3-1, with D possibly being TRBD1 (6 bases). The CDR3 consists of 16 residues. The germline gives CDR1 LGHDT, CDR2 YNNKEL (reference sequence). V was clipped by 4 bases and J by 6 bases, with 16 bases between them. CDR3 sequence reads: CASSRTGTVGNSPLHF. As DNA, the CDR3 is TGTGCCAGCAGCCGTACAGGGACCGTGGGTAATTCACCCCTCCACTTT.

This clonotype was counted a few times. The V gene is TRBV11-2, the J gene TRBJ1-3; D gene unclear. V lost 5 bases and J lost 2, with 16 bases in between. This CDR3 is built from 16 residues. Germline CDR1 is SGHAT and CDR2 is FQNNGV. The CDR3 coding sequence is TGTGCCAGCAGCCCCTGGACGGTTGGGGCTGGAAACACCATATATTTT. It translates to CASSPWTVGAGNTIYF. Together with reference TRBV11-2 and TRBJ1-3, the CDR3 gives the full variable domain: EAGVAQSPRYKIIEKRQSVAFWCNPISGHATLYWYQQILGQGPKLLIQFQNNGVVDDSQLPKDRFSAERLKGVDSTLKIQPAKLEDSAVYLCASSPWTVGAGNTIYFGEGSWLTVV.

This clonotype has more than one count but fewer than ten. The rearrangement joins TRBV29-1 to TRBJ2-7; possibly TRBD1 for D (5 bases). The CDR3 runs to 16 residues. Germline CDR1 is SQVTM and CDR2 is ANQGSEA. V was pared by 7 bases and J by 2 bases, with 24 bases between. The chain's CDR3 is CSAIGADTPGPYEQYF. The CDR3 DNA reads as TGCAGCGCCATAGGCGCGGACACCCCCGGGCCCTACGAGCAGTACTTC.

The chain carries TRBV5-6 and TRBJ2-5; 7 nucleotides line up with TRBD1. Germline V gene sequence: CDR1 SGHDT, CDR2 YYEEEE. V gave up 2 bases and J gave up 5 bases; unmatched junction bases: 9. This CDR3 has 15 amino acids. CDR3 in amino acids: CASSFATGRLETQYF. The CDR3 coding sequence is TGTGCCAGCAGCTTTGCGACAGGGAGACTGGAGACCCAGTACTTC.

This chain uses TRBV4-1 with TRBJ1-6, with 7 positions matching TRBD1. There are 17 residues in the CDR3. Germline trimming cut 0 bases from V and 4 bases from J; bases unmatched to any gene: 6. Germline V CDR1 and CDR2: MGHRA, YSYEKL. CDR3 protein: CASSQDGGRGYNSPLHF. In DNA, the CDR3 is TGCGCCAGCAGCCAAGATGGTGGCAGGGGGTATAATTCACCCCTCCACTTT.

This clonotype was counted many times. The chain joins TRBV7-8 to TRBJ2-3, with D perhaps assigned TRBD1 or TRBD2 (5 bases each). The CDR3 has 16 residues. Germline V gives CDR1 SGHVS, CDR2 FQNEAQ. Trimming removed 1 base at V and 0 bases at J, with 11 bases between. The CDR3 spells CASSLGWGGSTDTQYF. The CDR3 DNA sequence: TGTGCCAGCAGCTTAGGCTGGGGCGGGAGCACAGATACGCAGTATTTT.

In its sample, this clonotype was seen many times. The chain links TRBV29-1 to TRBJ2-1; D is possibly TRBD2 (6 bases). Germline lookup yields CDR1 SQVTM and CDR2 ANQGSEA. There are 14 residues in the CDR3. Deletions cut 4 bases from V and 3 bases from J, with 13 bases between. The CDR3 here is CSVGGDFNYNEQFF. The DNA for the CDR3 is TGCAGCGTTGGAGGGGACTTTAACTACAATGAGCAGTTCTTC.

This clonotype was counted a few times. The chain combines TRBV2 with TRBJ2-7; TRBD2 might be the D (5 bases). The CDR3 is made up of 14 amino acids. CDR1 is SNHLY, CDR2 FYNNEI, per germline. Trimming cost V 5 bases and J 3 bases, with 14 bases left between them. CDR3 in DNA: TGTGCCAGCAGTTTTATTTCTGAGGGCTACGAGCAGTACTTC. It yields the protein CASSFISEGYEQYF.

The chain combines TRBV4-2 with TRBJ2-2, with D maybe TRBD2 (6 bases). CDR1 LGHNA and CDR2 YNFKEQ come from the germline V gene. V dropped 1 base and J dropped 3 bases, with 18 bases sitting between them. The CDR3 length is 18 residues. CDR3 residues: CASSQVGTPLEDTGELFF. CDR3 nucleotide sequence: TGTGCCAGCAGCCAAGTCGGGACTCCCCTCGAGGACACCGGGGAGCTGTTTTTT.

This clonotype occurred a few times. This chain connects TRBV20-1 to TRBJ1-5, with D maybe TRBD1 (5 bases). Trimming cost V 3 bases and J 1 base, with 13 bases left between them. Germline values: CDR1 DFQATT, CDR2 SNEGSKA (reference sequence). This CDR3 has 15 residues. The CDR3 sequence is CSARFPGSSNQPQHF. CDR3 coding DNA: TGCAGTGCTAGGTTCCCAGGGTCGAGCAATCAGCCCCAGCATTTT.

The V gene is TRBV29-1, the J gene TRBJ2-1, with 9 bases matching TRBD2. Trimming at V came to 5 bases and at J to 6 bases, leaving 8 bases not matched to a gene. This CDR3 is built from 14 residues. The germline V gene has CDR1 SQVTM and CDR2 ANQGSEA. CDR3 nucleotide sequence: TGCAGCGTTTCCGGGACTAGCAACGCCAATGAGCAGTTCTTC. It yields the protein CSVSGTSNANEQFF.

In its sample, this clonotype was seen a few times. The rearrangement links TRBV12-3 or TRBV12-4 to TRBJ2-1; 9 bases are a match to TRBD1. Unmatched junction bases numbered 11, after V lost 5 bases and J lost 9 bases. CDR3 length: 15 amino acids. In DNA form, the CDR3 reads TGTGCCAGCAGTCTTCCGGGACAGGGAGTTGGTGAGCAGTTCTTC. Residues: CASSLPGQGVGEQFF.